The 10 T cell receptor beta chains reported below all come from one sample, sequenced in a study of blood T cell repertoires in COVID-19. TCRdb's table, derived via immunoSEQ multiplex PCR, lists solely in-frame clones and lacks some. The data contain about 110,000 clones, less than 85% of them singletons. Material: peripheral blood. These receptors all stem from a woman in her forties with acute or convalescent COVID-19.

This chain joins TRBV7-9 and TRBJ1-4; tentative D call: TRBD1 (5 bases). CDR3 length: 15 amino acids. V lost 4 bases and J lost 7, with 16 bases in between. Germline V lookup: CDR1 SEHNR, CDR2 FQNEAQ (reference sequence). CDR3 amino acids: CASSSLGPEGEKLFF. The DNA of the CDR3 is TGTGCCAGCAGCTCGCTGGGGCCGGAGGGTGAAAAACTGTTTTTT.

This chain connects TRBV5-6 to TRBJ2-1; D may be TRBD2 (5 bases). The CDR3 extends over 15 amino acids. Trimming took 4 bases from V and 3 from J, leaving 14 bases between them. Germline CDR1 SGHDT, CDR2 YYEEEE. The CDR3 here is CASSISERVYNEQFF. CDR3 DNA: TGTGCCAGCAGCATTAGCGAGAGGGTCTACAATGAGCAGTTCTTC.

V usage is TRBV30 and J usage is TRBJ1-4; 10 bases map to TRBD1. Looked up from germline, CDR1 is GTSNPN and CDR2 is SVGIG (reference sequence). With 5 bases clipped from V and 4 bases from J, the junction kept 13 bases outside the gene matches. The CDR3 totals 17 residues. The CDR3 sequence: CAWRQSGTGDFNEKLFF. Written as DNA, the CDR3 is TGTGCCTGGCGCCAATCCGGGACAGGGGATTTTAATGAAAAACTGTTTTTT.

The gene calls are TRBV6-1 and TRBJ2-7, with unresolved D. Trimming took off 3 bases at V and 1 base at J, with 10 bases between the two ends. Germline V CDR1 and CDR2: MNHNS, SASEGT. This CDR3 spans 14 amino acids. CDR3 amino acids: CASSEQTISYEQYF. Written as DNA, the CDR3 is TGTGCCAGCAGTGAGCAGACAATTTCCTACGAGCAGTACTTC.

As for this clone: Other DNA sequences in the same sample also yield this CDR3. This chain joins TRBV9 and TRBJ2-2; D is unresolved. Per the germline V gene, CDR1 is SGDLS and CDR2 is YYNGEE. The CDR3 extends over 15 amino acids. V lost 2 bases, J lost 1 base, and 9 bases lay in between. CDR3 bases: TGTGCCAGCAGCGTTCTCCCAGAGAACACCGGGGAGCTGTTTTTT. Translation gives CASSVLPENTGELFF. Looking up the rest from reference TRBV9 and TRBJ2-2 gives the full variable domain: DSGVTQTPKHLITATGQRVTLRCSPRSGDLSVYWYQQSLDQGLQFLIQYYNGEERAKGNILERFSAQQFPDLHSELNLSSLELGDSALYFCASSVLPENTGELFFGEGSRLTVL.

CDR3 nucleotide sequence: TGTGCCAGCAGCGCCGCTAGCGGGGGAATTCAGTACTTC. This translates into CASSAASGGIQYF. The V and J genes are TRBV11-2 and TRBJ2-4; 10 bases align to TRBD2. The CDR3 spans 13 residues. Losses at the gene ends were 5 bases for V and 10 bases for J; bases not matched to a gene: 5. The germline V gene has CDR1 SGHAT and CDR2 FQNNGV.

This clone is a singleton in its sample. The chain uses TRBV2 and TRBJ2-3; TRBD2 might be the D (7 bases). V was cut by 7 bases and J by 0 bases, with 17 bases left in between. CDR3 length equals 16 residues. The germline V gene has CDR1 SNHLY and CDR2 FYNNEI. The CDR3 DNA reads as TGTGCCAGCACCCAGAGGGGGGGAGGTAGCACAGATACGCAGTATTTT. Translating gives CASTQRGGGSTDTQYF. Looking up the rest from reference TRBV2 and TRBJ2-3 gives the full variable domain: EPEVTQTPSHQVTQMGQEVILRCVPISNHLYFYWYRQILGQKVEFLVSFYNNEISEKSEIFDDQFSVERPDGSNFTLKIRSTKLEDSAMYFCASTQRGGGSTDTQYFGPGTRLTVL.

This clone was seen only once. The J gene is TRBJ1-2, the V gene TRBV5-5; 9 bases map to TRBD1. With 3 bases clipped from V and 7 bases from J, the junction kept 13 bases outside the gene matches. The CDR3 consists of 16 residues. CDR1 SGHKS and CDR2 YYEKEE come from the germline V gene (reference sequence). The CDR3 spells CASSWGQGNLVGGYTF. The CDR3 DNA reads TGTGCCAGCAGCTGGGGACAGGGAAACTTGGTCGGTGGCTACACCTTC. The full variable domain, rest sourced from reference TRBV5-5 and TRBJ1-2, is DAGVTQSPTHLIKTRGQQVTLRCSPISGHKSVSWYQQVLGQGPQFIFQYYEKEERGRGNFPDRFSARQFPNYSSELNVNALLLGDSALYLCASSWGQGNLVGGYTFGSGTRLTVV.

The gene calls are TRBV29-1 and TRBJ2-1; 8 nucleotides align to TRBD1. V gave up 7 bases and J gave up 7 bases; unmatched junction bases: 9. The CDR3 length is 13 residues. Per germline, CDR1 SQVTM and CDR2 ANQGSEA. The CDR3 reads CSGDDRGRNEQFF. The CDR3 DNA is TGCAGCGGAGACGACAGGGGAAGAAATGAGCAGTTCTTC.

The chain is built from TRBV6-4 and TRBJ1-5; 8 positions match TRBD1. V dropped 3 bases and J dropped 2; count of bases not matched to a gene: 9. This CDR3 is built from 17 residues. The germline CDR1 and CDR2 sequences are MRHNA and SNTAGT. CDR3 sequence reads: CASSESRGLVGNQPQHF. The CDR3 DNA reads as TGTGCCAGCAGTGAATCCAGGGGGCTCGTGGGCAATCAGCCCCAGCATTTT.